This T cell receptor beta chain was identified during a study of blood T cells in healthy people across ages (dated by TCRdb to the mid-2010s). At the level of the whole study: Template switching captured roughly one uniquely barcoded TCR beta cDNA molecule per two T cells in model experiments. The study measured age-related changes in TCR beta repertoire diversity using deep sequencing normalized with unique cDNA molecular identifiers. The donors were split into four age groups: young (average roughly 15 years), middle-aged (nearly 40), aged (62) and long-lived (approximately 80). Donors of different ages were randomly distributed across sequencing lanes to avoid experimental bias. The study analyzed two additional independent replicas of 1 million unique cDNA reads from the same blood draw for two donors, one aged 18 to 30 and one aged 80 or older. Summary of the overall study and its limitations: Bulk unsorted PBMC profiling prevented conclusive comparison of naive and antigen-experienced compartments. Donor CMV infection status was unknown, potentially confounding age-related changes in expanded clonotypes. There was a strong correlation between observed TCR beta diversity and the percentage of naive T cells measured by flow cytometry. The long-lived group showed more naive CD4+ T cells, fewer expanded clones and increased TCR diversity than the aged group, suggesting age selection. Estimates of total diversity based on one million sequenced T cells were regarded as lower bounds and as underestimates. As age increased, observed TCR beta diversity per million T cells dropped in a roughly linear way, and a significant reduction was already evident by age 40.

Looking up the germline V gene yields CDR1 SGHTA and CDR2 FQGNSA. Taken from cysteine to phenylalanine, the CDR3 has 14 residues. The CDR3 DNA has 42 bases and is translated from base 1. V was cut back by 8 bases and J by 7 bases, leaving a gap of 18 bases between them. To prepare the library, 5' RACE was applied. TCRdb names Illumina HiSeq 2500 as the instrument used. A second PCR of roughly 7 to 11 cycles was performed with a sample-barcoded 5' primer and a J-beta primer mix. Each TCR beta cDNA molecule received a unique molecular identifier from a template-switch 5' adaptor carrying 12 random nucleotides. Each sample yielded at least 3 million CDR3-containing paired-end reads. All of the RNA was converted into first-strand cDNA using the Mint cDNA synthesis kit, with a TRBC-specific oligonucleotide serving as the primer. All cDNA was treated with uracil-DNA glycosylase and then went through a first 18-cycle PCR with the universal primers M1SS and BC2_uni_R. Concerning the study's data processing: For normalization, 1 million high-quality reads, each with a distinct molecular identifier, were randomly selected from each sample. Instead of being binned into consensus sequences, reads with shared molecular identifiers were discarded. MiTCR, run with a Q25 quality threshold and the strictest error-elimination algorithm, handled CDR3 identification, clonotype clustering and error correction. A nonparametric unseen species model with Euler transformation was used to estimate a lower bound on total TCR beta diversity. The public reads were run again by TCRdb, first through fastp at Q25 and then through MiXCR, and only productive beta chains were kept. CDR3 protein duplicates are merged, each entry listing the most common genes and DNA. The V and J calls and clone size come from TCRdb's table, not from the authors' own analysis. The sample includes 890,000 or so distinct CDR3 sequences, with approximately 65% observed a single time. 25% to 35% of the sample comes from the top ten.

To note about this clonotype: Its antigen is still unknown. No per-base quality is available; no much larger clone lies one base away.

Systemically healthy Caucasian individuals from Russia, some 36 in total and aged about 6 to 95 years, were included as donors. Each donor gave about 9.8 milliliters of peripheral blood, drawn into EDTA-treated Vacutainer tubes. Ficoll-Paque density-gradient centrifugation was used to isolate PBMCs, with at least 6.5 million per sample. Trizol reagent was used to extract total RNA from PBMCs, with at least 6 micrograms per sample. Naive CD45RAhigh/CD27high T cell percentages were measured by flow cytometry on a PBMC aliquot from every donor. The rearranged segments are TRBV7-2 and TRBJ2-1; the D region possibly corresponds to TRBD1 (5 bases align). The source of this sequence is a man aged 25 to 45 in good health. The specimen sequenced was blood. Here is the DNA: TGTGCCAGCGCGGTTGTGGGGCGAGCGAATGAGCAGTTCTTC. This yields the protein CASAVVGRANEQFF. Here the CDR3 is joined to the reference TRBV7-2 and TRBJ2-1 genes, and the full variable domain is: GAGVSQSPSNKVTEKGKDVELRCDPISGHTALYWYRQSLGQGLEFLIYFQGNSAPDKSGLPSDRFSAERTGGSVSTLTIQRTQQEDSAVYLCASAVVGRANEQFFGPGTRLTVL.